What follows describes a single T cell receptor (beta chain). These data belong to a study of control samples from healthy donors and cancer patients. The junction had 6 bases not matched to a gene; V was cut back by 6 bases and J by 1 base. This CDR3 comprises 14 residues. The V gene's germline CDR1 is LGHNT and CDR2 FRNRAP. Using immunoSEQ multiplex PCR, the repertoire was profiled, and TCRdb retains in-frame clones only, with some absent. The sample yields tens of thousands of clones, approximately 84% seen once. This receptor was identified in a man between 65 and 85 years old with lung cancer. What was sequenced was PBMCs. This chain uses TRBV12-5 with TRBJ2-7; 7 nucleotides align to TRBD1. The CDR3 protein is CASGPTTGSYEQYF. Written as DNA, the CDR3 is TGTGCTAGTGGACCTACGACAGGGTCCTACGAGCAGTACTTC. Variable domain in full (rest from reference TRBV12-5 and TRBJ2-7): DARVTQTPRHKVTEMGQEVTMRCQPILGHNTVFWYRQTMMQGLELLAYFRNRAPLDDSGMPKDRFSAEMPDATLATLKIQPSEPRDSAVYFCASGPTTGSYEQYFGPGTRLTVT.